This T cell receptor (beta chain) was captured by sequencing in a study of T cells in Graves' hyperthyroidism and ophthalmopathy. Study-wide results and limits: The blood repertoire included most of the expanded thyroid clonotypes above 0.001.

There were TCR beta CDR3 regions amplified from RNA transcripts. The TCR CDR3 first-round RT-PCR relied on the HTBI primer set. TCRdb processed the multiplex PCR reads anew with MiXCR; each CDR3 protein has one entry. The sample contains 300,000 to 450,000 distinct CDR3 sequences, 15% to 18% of which appear only once. Drawn at first hyperthyroidism diagnosis, the blood sample preceded any ophthalmopathy symptoms. V lost 10 bases to trimming and J lost 4 bases; unmatched junction nucleotides: 2. The CDR3 spans 14 residues. Looked up from germline, CDR1 is MDHEN and CDR2 is SYDVKM. The sample holds many counts of this clonotype. Its antigen is not known.

This sequence was found in a woman aged 18-35 years with Graves' hyperthyroidism that later progressed to Graves' ophthalmopathy. Material: blood. The V and J genes are TRBV28 and TRBJ2-2, with 14 bases aligning to TRBD2. Written as DNA, the CDR3 is TGTGCCACTGGGACTAGCGGGAGCACCGGGGAGCTGTTTTTT. Its translation is CATGTSGSTGELFF.